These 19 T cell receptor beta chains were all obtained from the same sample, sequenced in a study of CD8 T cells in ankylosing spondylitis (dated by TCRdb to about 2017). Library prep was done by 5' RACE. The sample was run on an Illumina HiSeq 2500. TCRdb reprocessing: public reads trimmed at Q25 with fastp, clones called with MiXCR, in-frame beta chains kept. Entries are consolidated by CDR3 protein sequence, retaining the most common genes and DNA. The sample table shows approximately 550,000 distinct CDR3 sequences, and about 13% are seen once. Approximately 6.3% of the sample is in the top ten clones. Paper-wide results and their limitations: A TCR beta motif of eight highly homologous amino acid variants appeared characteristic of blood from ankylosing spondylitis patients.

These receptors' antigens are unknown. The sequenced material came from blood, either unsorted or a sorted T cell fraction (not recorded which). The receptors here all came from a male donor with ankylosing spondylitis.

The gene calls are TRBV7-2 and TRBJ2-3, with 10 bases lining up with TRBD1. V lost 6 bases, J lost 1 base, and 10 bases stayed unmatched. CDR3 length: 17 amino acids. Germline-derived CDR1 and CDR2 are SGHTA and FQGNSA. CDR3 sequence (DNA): TGTGCCAGCAGGCGGGCCATTGGGACAGGGGGCACAGATACGCAGTATTTT. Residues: CASRRAIGTGGTDTQYF.

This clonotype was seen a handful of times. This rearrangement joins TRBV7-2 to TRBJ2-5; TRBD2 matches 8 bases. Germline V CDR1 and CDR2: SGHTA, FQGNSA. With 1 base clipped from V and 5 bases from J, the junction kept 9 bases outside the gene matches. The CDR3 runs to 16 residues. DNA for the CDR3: TGTGCCAGCAGCTTAGGGGGCGGGAGGCTATTGGAGACCCAGTACTTC. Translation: CASSLGGGRLLETQYF.

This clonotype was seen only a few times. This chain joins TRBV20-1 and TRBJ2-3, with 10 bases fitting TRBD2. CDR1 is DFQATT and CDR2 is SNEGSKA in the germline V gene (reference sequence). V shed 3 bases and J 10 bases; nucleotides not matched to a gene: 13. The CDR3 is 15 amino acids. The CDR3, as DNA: TGCAGTGCTAGCGATAGCGGGAGGCCCGAGGATGCGCAGTATTTT. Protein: CSASDSGRPEDAQYF.

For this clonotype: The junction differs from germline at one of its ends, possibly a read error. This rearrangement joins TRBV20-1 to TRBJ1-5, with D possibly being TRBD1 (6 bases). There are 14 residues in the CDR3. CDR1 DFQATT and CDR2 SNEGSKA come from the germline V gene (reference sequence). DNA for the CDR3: TGCAGTGCTAGAGACAGGGGATCAGGTCAGCACCAGCATTTT. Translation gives CSARDRGSGQHQHF.

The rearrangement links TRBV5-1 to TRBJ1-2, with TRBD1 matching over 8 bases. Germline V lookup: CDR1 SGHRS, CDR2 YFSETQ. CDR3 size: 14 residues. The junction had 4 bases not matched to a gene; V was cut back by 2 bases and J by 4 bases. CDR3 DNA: TGCGCCAGCAGCTTAGGAACAGGGGGCTATGGCTACACCTTC. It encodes CASSLGTGGYGYTF.

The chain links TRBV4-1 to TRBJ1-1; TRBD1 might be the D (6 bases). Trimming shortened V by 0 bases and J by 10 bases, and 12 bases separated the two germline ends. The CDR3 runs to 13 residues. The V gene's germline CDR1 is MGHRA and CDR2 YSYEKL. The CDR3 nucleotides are TGCGCCAGCAGCCAAGACACAGGGCTGGCAGCTTTCTTT. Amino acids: CASSQDTGLAAFF.

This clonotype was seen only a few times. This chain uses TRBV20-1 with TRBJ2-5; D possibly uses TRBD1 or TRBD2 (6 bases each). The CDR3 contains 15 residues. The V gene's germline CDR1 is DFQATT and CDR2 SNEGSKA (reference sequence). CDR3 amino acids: CRSTSEGTTKETQYF. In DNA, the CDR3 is TGCCGATCAACTTCGGAGGGGACAACGAAAGAGACCCAGTACTTC.

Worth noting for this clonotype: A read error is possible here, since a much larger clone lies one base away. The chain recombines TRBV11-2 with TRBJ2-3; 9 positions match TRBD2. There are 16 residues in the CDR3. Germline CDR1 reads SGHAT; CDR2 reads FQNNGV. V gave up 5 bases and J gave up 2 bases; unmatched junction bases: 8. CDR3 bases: TGTGCCAGCAGCCCCGGACTAGCGAGACCCACAGATACGCAGTATTTT. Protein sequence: CASSPGLARPTDTQYF.

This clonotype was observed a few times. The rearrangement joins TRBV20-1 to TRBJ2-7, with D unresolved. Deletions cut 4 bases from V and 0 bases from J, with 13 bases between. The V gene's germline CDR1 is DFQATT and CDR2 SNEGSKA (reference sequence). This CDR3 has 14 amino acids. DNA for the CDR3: TGCAGTGCTATGTTCGGTAGTAGCTCCTACGAGCAGTACTTC. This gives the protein CSAMFGSSSYEQYF.

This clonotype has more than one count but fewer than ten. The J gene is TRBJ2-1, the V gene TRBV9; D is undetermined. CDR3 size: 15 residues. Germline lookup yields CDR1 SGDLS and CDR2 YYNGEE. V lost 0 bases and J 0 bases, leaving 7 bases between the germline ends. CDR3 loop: CASSVVGDSYNEQFF. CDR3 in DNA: TGTGCCAGCAGCGTAGTCGGAGACTCCTACAATGAGCAGTTCTTC.

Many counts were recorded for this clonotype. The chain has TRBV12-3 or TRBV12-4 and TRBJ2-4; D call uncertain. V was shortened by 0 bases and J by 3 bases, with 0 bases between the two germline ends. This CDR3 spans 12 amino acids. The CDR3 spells CASSLAKNIQYF. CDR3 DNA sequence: TGTGCCAGCAGTTTAGCCAAAAACATTCAGTACTTC.

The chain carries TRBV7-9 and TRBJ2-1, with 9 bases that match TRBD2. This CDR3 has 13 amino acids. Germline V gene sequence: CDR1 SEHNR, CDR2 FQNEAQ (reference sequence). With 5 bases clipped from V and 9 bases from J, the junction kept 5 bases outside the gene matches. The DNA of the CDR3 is TGTGCCAGCAGCAGTAGCGGGAGTCGTGAGCAGTTCTTC. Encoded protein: CASSSSGSREQFF.

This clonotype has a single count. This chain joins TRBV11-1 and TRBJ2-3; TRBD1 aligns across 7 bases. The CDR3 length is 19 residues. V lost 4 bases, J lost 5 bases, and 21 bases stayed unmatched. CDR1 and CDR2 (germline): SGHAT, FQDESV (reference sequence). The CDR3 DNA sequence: TGTGCCAGCAGCTACAAAAAACAACCAACAGGGGTTGTGGGAGATACGCAGTATTTT. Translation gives CASSYKKQPTGVVGDTQYF.

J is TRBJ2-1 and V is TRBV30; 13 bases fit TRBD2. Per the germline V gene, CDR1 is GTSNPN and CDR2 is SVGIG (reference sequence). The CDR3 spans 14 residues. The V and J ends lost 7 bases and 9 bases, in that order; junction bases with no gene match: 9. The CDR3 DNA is TGTGCCTCCAGACTAGCGGGAGGCTTAGGTGAGCAGTTCTTC. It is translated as CASRLAGGLGEQFF.

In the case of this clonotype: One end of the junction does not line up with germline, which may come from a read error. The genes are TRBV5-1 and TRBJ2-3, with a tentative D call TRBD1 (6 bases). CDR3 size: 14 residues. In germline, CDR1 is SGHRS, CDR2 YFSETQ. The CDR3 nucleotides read TGCGCCAGCAGATTGGCCTCAGGGGCAGATACGCAGTATTTT. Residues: CASRLASGADTQYF.

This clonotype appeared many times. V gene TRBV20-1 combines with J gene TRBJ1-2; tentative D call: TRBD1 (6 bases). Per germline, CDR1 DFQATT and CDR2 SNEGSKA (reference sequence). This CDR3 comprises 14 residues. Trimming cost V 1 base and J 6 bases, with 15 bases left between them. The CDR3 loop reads CSARVGGQGDGYTF. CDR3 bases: TGCAGTGCTAGAGTCGGGGGCCAGGGAGATGGCTACACCTTC.

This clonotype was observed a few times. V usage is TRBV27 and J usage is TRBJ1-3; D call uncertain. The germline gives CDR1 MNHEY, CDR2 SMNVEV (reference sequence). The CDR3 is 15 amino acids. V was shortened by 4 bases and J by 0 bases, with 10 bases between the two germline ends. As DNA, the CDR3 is TGTGCCAGCAGTTGGAGGGCCTACTCTGGAAACACCATATATTTT. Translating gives CASSWRAYSGNTIYF.

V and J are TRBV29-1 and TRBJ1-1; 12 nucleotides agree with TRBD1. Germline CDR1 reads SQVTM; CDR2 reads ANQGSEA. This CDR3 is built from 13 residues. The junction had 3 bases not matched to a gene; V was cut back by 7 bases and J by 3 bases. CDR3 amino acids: CSGRDRGHTEAFF. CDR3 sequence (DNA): TGCAGCGGTAGGGACAGGGGGCACACTGAAGCTTTCTTT.

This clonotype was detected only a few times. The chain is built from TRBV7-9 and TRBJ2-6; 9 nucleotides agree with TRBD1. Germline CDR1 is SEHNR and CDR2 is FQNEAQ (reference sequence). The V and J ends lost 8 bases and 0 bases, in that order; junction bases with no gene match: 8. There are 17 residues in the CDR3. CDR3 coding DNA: TGTGCCAGCCCACCGGGACAGGGTACCTCTGGGGCCAACGTCCTGACTTTC. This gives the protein CASPPGQGTSGANVLTF.